This TCR beta chain emerged from a study of T cells in pancreatic ductal adenocarcinoma. Profiling relied on immunoSEQ multiplex PCR, and the TCRdb table lists in-frame clones only, not all of them. The sample has approximately 97,000 clones; 90% to 95% are singletons. Regarding the study as a whole: No significant tumor-blood clonality difference; means were about 0.1 and 0.07.

CDR1 is MNHEY, CDR2 SMNVEV, per germline (reference sequence). V was shortened by 0 bases and J by 4 bases, with 16 bases between the two germline ends. This CDR3 region has 16 residues. This clone was recorded only once. Its matching antigen is unknown. Selected pancreatic ductal adenocarcinoma patients had undergone surgery without neoadjuvant therapy. The sequencing input was PBMCs. The chain links TRBV27 to TRBJ2-7; TRBD1 might be the D (6 bases). The source of this sequence is a human donor with pancreatic ductal adenocarcinoma. CDR3 DNA: TGTGCCAGCAGTTTATCGATCCAGGGGCTTTCTTACGAGCAGTACTTC. Protein: CASSLSIQGLSYEQYF.